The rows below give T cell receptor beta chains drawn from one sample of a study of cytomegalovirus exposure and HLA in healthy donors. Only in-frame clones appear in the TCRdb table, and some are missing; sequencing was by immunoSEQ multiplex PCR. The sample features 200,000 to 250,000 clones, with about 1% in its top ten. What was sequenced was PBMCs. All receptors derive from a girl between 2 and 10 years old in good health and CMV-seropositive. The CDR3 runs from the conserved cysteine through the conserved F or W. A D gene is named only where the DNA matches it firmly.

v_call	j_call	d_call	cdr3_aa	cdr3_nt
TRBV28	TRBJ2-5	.	CASSLAETQYF	TGTGCCAGCAGTTTGGCAGAGACCCAGTACTTC
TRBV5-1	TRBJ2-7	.	CASSSFTSIYSYEQYF	TGCGCCAGCAGTTCCTTCACTAGCATTTACTCCTACGAGCAGTACTTC
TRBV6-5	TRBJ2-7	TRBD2	CASSYSRPSGTEQYF	TGTGCCAGCAGTTACTCGAGGCCCAGCGGGACCGAGCAGTACTTC
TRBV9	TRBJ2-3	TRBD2	CASSVAAGEADTQYF	TGTGCCAGCAGCGTAGCTGCGGGAGAGGCAGATACGCAGTATTTT
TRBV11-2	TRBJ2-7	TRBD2	CASSHLAGSRREQYF	TGTGCCAGCAGCCACCTAGCGGGAAGCCGCCGCGAGCAGTACTTC
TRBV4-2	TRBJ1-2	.	CASSQDWDTNYGYTF	TGTGCCAGCAGCCAAGACTGGGACACTAACTATGGCTACACCTTC
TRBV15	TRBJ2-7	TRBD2	CATSRDFQRGSEQYF	TGTGCCACCAGCAGAGATTTTCAGCGGGGAAGCGAGCAGTACTTC
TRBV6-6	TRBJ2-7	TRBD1	CASSYSTGQGIREQYF	TGTGCCAGCAGTTACTCGACTGGACAGGGGATTCGGGAGCAGTACTTC
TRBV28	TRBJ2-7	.	CASSFDLRQTYEQYF	TGTGCCAGCAGTTTCGACCTGCGACAGACCTACGAGCAGTACTTC
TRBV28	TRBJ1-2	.	CASSAYSGEGYTF	TGTGCCAGCAGTGCTTACTCAGGGGAAGGCTACACCTTC
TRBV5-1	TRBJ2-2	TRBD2	CASSLLAGGTGELFF	TGCGCCAGCAGCTTACTAGCGGGAGGGACCGGGGAGCTGTTTTTT
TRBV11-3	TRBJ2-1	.	CASSLDRRDDIFF	TGTGCCAGCAGCTTAGATCGGCGGGACGATATATTCTTC
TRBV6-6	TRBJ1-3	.	CASSYSMQSRNTIYF	TGTGCCAGCAGTTACTCGATGCAGTCCCGAAACACCATATATTTT
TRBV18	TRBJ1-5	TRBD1	CASSPGQGLHNQPQHF	TGTGCCAGCTCCCCGGGACAGGGGCTTCACAATCAGCCCCAGCATTTT
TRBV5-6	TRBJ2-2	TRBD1	CASSLARGQGYSGGELFF	TGTGCCAGCAGCTTGGCCCGGGGACAGGGATATAGCGGCGGGGAGCTGTTTTTT
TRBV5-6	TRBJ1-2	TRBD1	CASRSTGGKYGYTF	TGTGCCAGCAGGTCGACAGGGGGTAAATATGGCTACACCTTC
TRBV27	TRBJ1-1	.	CASSFGTQGMNTEAFF	TGTGCCAGCAGTTTTGGGACACAGGGAATGAACACTGAAGCTTTCTTT
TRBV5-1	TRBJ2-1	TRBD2	CASSLGRGSEREGNNNEQFF	TGCGCCAGCAGCTTGGGTCGGGGATCAGAGCGGGAGGGAAACAACAATGAGCAGTTCTTC
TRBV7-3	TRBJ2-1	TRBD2	CASSLQAGGNYNEQFF	TGTGCCAGCAGCTTACAAGCGGGAGGGAATTACAATGAGCAGTTCTTC
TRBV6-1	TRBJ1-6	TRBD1	CASRTHRGHNSPLHF	TGTGCCAGCAGGACCCACAGGGGGCATAATTCACCCCTCCACTTT
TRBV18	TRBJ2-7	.	CASSPAGPGTYEQYF	TGTGCCAGCTCACCAGCCGGCCCCGGGACCTACGAGCAGTACTTC
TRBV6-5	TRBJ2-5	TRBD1	CASTPTGTQETQYF	TGTGCCAGCACTCCGACAGGGACACAAGAGACCCAGTACTTC
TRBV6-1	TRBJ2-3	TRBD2	CASDHGGADTQYF	TGTGCCAGCGACCATGGGGGGGCAGATACGCAGTATTTT
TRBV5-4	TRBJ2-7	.	CASSSPFGGTSYEQYF	TGTGCCAGCAGCTCCCCCTTTGGCGGGACCTCCTACGAGCAGTACTTC
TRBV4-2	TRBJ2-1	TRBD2	CASSHRAGTENEQFF	TGTGCCAGCAGCCATAGAGCGGGAACAGAAAATGAGCAGTTCTTC
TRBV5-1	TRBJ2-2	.	CASSLSSADTGELFF	TGCGCCAGCAGCTTGAGTAGCGCCGACACCGGGGAGCTGTTTTTT
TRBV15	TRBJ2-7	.	CATSRDKVGPPTYEQYF	TGTGCCACCAGCAGAGATAAGGTGGGTCCCCCGACTTACGAGCAGTACTTC
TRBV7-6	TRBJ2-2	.	CATIRRAGHTGELFF	TGTGCCACTATAAGGAGGGCAGGGCACACCGGGGAGCTGTTTTTT
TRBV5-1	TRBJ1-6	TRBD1	CASSLDGTGVSPLHF	TGCGCCAGCAGCTTGGACGGGACAGGGGTTTCACCCCTCCACTTT
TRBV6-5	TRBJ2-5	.	CASSRDTAGTQYF	TGTGCCAGCAGTAGGGACACGGCAGGGACCCAGTACTTC
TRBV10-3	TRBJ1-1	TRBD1	CAISGQGYGEAFF	TGTGCCATCAGTGGACAGGGGTACGGTGAAGCTTTCTTT
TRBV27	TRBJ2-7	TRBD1	CASKAGGPYEQYF	TGTGCCAGCAAGGCAGGGGGTCCCTACGAGCAGTACTTC
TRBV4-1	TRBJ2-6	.	CASSRNRDSGANVLTF	TGCGCCAGCAGCCGGAACAGGGATTCAGGGGCCAACGTCCTGACTTTC
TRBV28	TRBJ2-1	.	CASSLQPLRLAGNYNEQFF	TGTGCCAGCAGTTTACAACCCCTCCGGCTAGCAGGTAACTACAATGAGCAGTTCTTC
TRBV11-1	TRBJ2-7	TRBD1	CASSEGTGVSYEQYF	TGTGCCAGCAGCGAAGGGACAGGGGTCTCCTACGAGCAGTACTTC
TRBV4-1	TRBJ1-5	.	CASSQDPTGNQPQHF	TGCGCCAGCAGCCAAGATCCAACGGGAAATCAGCCCCAGCATTTT
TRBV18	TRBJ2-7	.	CASSLSEVAGRGEQYF	TGTGCCAGCTCACTCTCGGAGGTAGCGGGCAGGGGCGAGCAGTACTTC
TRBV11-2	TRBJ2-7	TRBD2	CASSLVGLAGRPYEQYF	TGTGCCAGCAGCTTAGTGGGGCTAGCGGGGCGTCCCTACGAGCAGTACTTC
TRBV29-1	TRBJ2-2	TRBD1	CSVEWTGRMTGSLRTGELFF	TGCAGCGTTGAATGGACAGGGAGGATGACAGGCTCCCTCCGGACCGGGGAGCTGTTTTTT
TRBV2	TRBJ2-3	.	CASSESGRDTQYF	TGTGCCAGCAGTGAATCGGGGAGGGATACGCAGTATTTT
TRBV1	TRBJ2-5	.	CTSSQVNSQETQYF	TGCACCAGCAGCCAAGTAAACTCTCAAGAGACCCAGTACTTC
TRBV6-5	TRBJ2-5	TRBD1	CASSYTGDGQETQYF	TGTGCCAGCAGCTATACAGGGGACGGACAAGAGACCCAGTACTTC
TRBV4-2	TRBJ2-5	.	CASSQDASGILVEEQYF	TGTGCCAGCAGCCAAGATGCGTCAGGGATACTGGTTGAGGAGCAGTACTTC
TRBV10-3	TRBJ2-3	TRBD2	CAISGTSGRHTDTQYF	TGTGCCATCAGCGGGACTAGCGGGAGGCACACAGATACGCAGTATTTT
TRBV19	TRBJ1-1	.	CASSDSNTEAFF	TGTGCCAGTTCTGACAGTAACACTGAAGCTTTCTTT
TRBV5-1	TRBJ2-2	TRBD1	CASSLGDRGQRELFF	TGCGCCAGCAGCTTGGGGGACAGGGGGCAGAGGGAGCTGTTTTTT
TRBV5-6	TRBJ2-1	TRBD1	CASSGGQGRPYNEQFF	TGTGCCAGCAGCGGGGGACAGGGGAGACCTTACAATGAGCAGTTCTTC
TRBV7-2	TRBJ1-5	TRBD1	CASSLGTGFGNQPQHF	TGTGCCAGCAGCTTAGGGACAGGGTTTGGCAATCAGCCCCAGCATTTT
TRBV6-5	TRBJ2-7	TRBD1	CASSRTGGFNEQYF	TGTGCCAGCAGTCGGACAGGGGGCTTCAACGAGCAGTACTTC
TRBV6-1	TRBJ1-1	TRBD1	CASRRTGVNTEAFF	TGTGCCAGCAGGAGAACAGGGGTGAACACTGAAGCTTTCTTT